This T cell receptor beta chain was obtained from a study of Graves' ophthalmopathy and Graves' hyperthyroidism. General study results and limits: Thyroid clonotypes that were expanded above 0.001 frequency mostly also appeared in blood.

This clonotype occurred once. Its antigen is unknown. TCR beta CDR3 regions were amplified from RNA transcripts. HTBI-primed RT-PCR formed the first round, and a multiplex PCR formed the second. TCRdb processed the multiplex PCR reads anew with MiXCR; each CDR3 protein has one entry. The data contain about 160,000 distinct CDR3 sequences, over 35% of them singletons. The CDR3 sequence is 12 residues long. Trimming pared 0 bases from V and 7 bases from J, leaving 6 bases between. Sequencing input: peripheral blood. This TCR derives from a woman in her forties with Graves' ophthalmopathy. The chain joins TRBV12-3 or TRBV12-4 to TRBJ2-5; D may correspond to TRBD1 or TRBD2 (5 bases each). The CDR3: CASSLAGGTQYF. The DNA for the CDR3 is TGTGCCAGCAGTTTAGCTGGGGGGACCCAGTACTTC.